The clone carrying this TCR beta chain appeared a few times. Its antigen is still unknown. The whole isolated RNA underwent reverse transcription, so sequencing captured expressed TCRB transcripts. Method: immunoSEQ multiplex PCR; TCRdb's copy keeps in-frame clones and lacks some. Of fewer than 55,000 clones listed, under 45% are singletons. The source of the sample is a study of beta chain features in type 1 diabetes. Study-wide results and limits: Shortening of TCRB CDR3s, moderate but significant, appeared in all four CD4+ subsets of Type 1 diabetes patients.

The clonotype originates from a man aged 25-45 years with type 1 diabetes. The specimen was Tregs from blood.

CDR3 sequence: CASSFTHTGELFF. The DNA for the CDR3 is TGCGCCAGCAGCTTTACTCACACCGGGGAGCTGTTTTTT. The gene calls are TRBV5-1 and TRBJ2-2; D is ambiguous. V was pared by 2 bases and J by 3 bases, with 5 bases between. Germline V gene sequence: CDR1 SGHRS, CDR2 YFSETQ. CDR3 length equals 13 residues.